The clone carrying this T cell receptor (beta chain) appeared many times. The sample's time point: longitudinal time-point 3. The data derive from a study of neurological immune-mediated disorders. TCRdb independently ran MiXCR on the 5' RACE reads; one entry per CDR3 protein. Of some 80,000 distinct CDR3 sequences listed, 3.5% to 4.5% are singletons. The receptor was isolated from a woman aged 60-75 years with multiple sclerosis. Sequenced input: PBMCs.

DNA for the CDR3: TGTGCCAGCAGCTTAGAACTAGGGGGCGCATCGGGTGGCTACACCTTC. Translated, it gives CASSLELGGASGGYTF. The rearrangement uses TRBV7-8 and TRBJ1-2; 7 bases align to TRBD1. The length of the CDR3 is 16 residues. Germline values: CDR1 SGHVS, CDR2 FQNEAQ. Trimming removed 1 base from V and 7 bases from J; junction bases left unmatched: 12.